These T cell receptor beta chains were read from a single sample in a study of blood T cell repertoires in COVID-19. Measured with immunoSEQ multiplex PCR; TCRdb has only the in-frame clones, and not every one. The table records approximately 480,000 clones, roughly 87% of them present only once. Sequencing was done on a sample of PBMCs or T cells enriched from blood (not recorded which). The source is a young woman who had recovered from COVID-19. CDR3s leave out the opening cysteine and the closing phenylalanine or tryptophan. Fields, in order: clone size, V gene, J gene, CDR3 protein. The size field is filled for only some rows; it gives once, few, many or a size class.

clone size: once; V gene: TRBV10-3; J gene: TRBJ2-5; CDR3 protein: ATSTGQETQY
clone size: .; V gene: TRBV5-4; J gene: TRBJ2-3; CDR3 protein: ASSLEGTDTQY
clone size: .; V gene: TRBV27; J gene: TRBJ2-2; CDR3 protein: ASRPTRDRVTGELF
clone size: .; V gene: TRBV7-9; J gene: TRBJ2-7; CDR3 protein: ASSALEGGLHEQY
clone size: .; V gene: TRBV6-5; J gene: TRBJ2-1; CDR3 protein: ASTTWTDGDNEQF
clone size: once; V gene: TRBV7-2; J gene: TRBJ2-7; CDR3 protein: ASRFRDRGPYEQY
clone size: .; V gene: TRBV10-1; J gene: TRBJ1-5; CDR3 protein: ASSETVNQPQH
clone size: .; V gene: TRBV7-9; J gene: TRBJ1-2; CDR3 protein: ASSQARGSNYGYT
clone size: .; V gene: TRBV19; J gene: TRBJ2-7; CDR3 protein: ASSTEPRGYEQY
clone size: .; V gene: TRBV5-4; J gene: TRBJ2-3; CDR3 protein: ASSFPGGADTDTQY
clone size: .; V gene: TRBV28; J gene: TRBJ2-3; CDR3 protein: ASSSSGGAYRDTQY
clone size: .; V gene: TRBV7-2; J gene: TRBJ2-5; CDR3 protein: ASTPELASQETQY
clone size: .; V gene: TRBV10-3; J gene: TRBJ2-7; CDR3 protein: AIKTNQFYEQY
clone size: once; V gene: TRBV29-1; J gene: TRBJ1-2; CDR3 protein: SVDEGRAVYGYT
clone size: .; V gene: TRBV28; J gene: TRBJ1-5; CDR3 protein: ASIRGGTGGNQPQH
clone size: .; V gene: TRBV6-1; J gene: TRBJ1-2; CDR3 protein: ASCSTGGDYGYT
clone size: .; V gene: TRBV6-5; J gene: TRBJ1-6; CDR3 protein: ASSEGGLENSPLH
clone size: once; V gene: TRBV2; J gene: TRBJ1-3; CDR3 protein: ASKATGSPLATIY
clone size: .; V gene: TRBV6-5; J gene: TRBJ1-2; CDR3 protein: ASSLSRGPYGYT
clone size: .; V gene: TRBV29-1; J gene: TRBJ1-2; CDR3 protein: SVKTGNYGYT
clone size: .; V gene: TRBV11-2; J gene: TRBJ1-5; CDR3 protein: ASSSSGGSNQPQH
clone size: .; V gene: TRBV19; J gene: TRBJ2-1; CDR3 protein: ASSISSSNNEQF
clone size: .; V gene: TRBV3-1/TRBV3-2; J gene: TRBJ1-4; CDR3 protein: ASSQDTGTTNEKLF
clone size: .; V gene: TRBV29-1; J gene: TRBJ2-7; CDR3 protein: SVWTGAISYEQY
clone size: .; V gene: TRBV7-9; J gene: TRBJ2-5; CDR3 protein: ACTRERGPAETQY
clone size: .; V gene: TRBV4-1; J gene: TRBJ2-7; CDR3 protein: ASSQDRGQHYEQY
clone size: .; V gene: TRBV5-1; J gene: TRBJ2-2; CDR3 protein: ASSDRTEHTGELF
clone size: .; V gene: TRBV30; J gene: TRBJ1-5; CDR3 protein: AWNRGTNQPQH
clone size: .; V gene: TRBV12-3/TRBV12-4; J gene: TRBJ1-5; CDR3 protein: ASSRTGGGPQH
clone size: .; V gene: TRBV7-9; J gene: TRBJ1-1; CDR3 protein: ASSPRTGGAEAF
clone size: .; V gene: TRBV6-9; J gene: TRBJ1-1; CDR3 protein: ASSSERGPDTEAF
clone size: .; V gene: TRBV27; J gene: TRBJ2-1; CDR3 protein: ASSVIGTPSYNEQF
clone size: .; V gene: TRBV28; J gene: TRBJ1-5; CDR3 protein: ASSSLIGPDRASDQPQH
clone size: many; V gene: TRBV5-6; J gene: TRBJ1-1; CDR3 protein: ASSSGIYGTEAF
clone size: .; V gene: TRBV11-3; J gene: TRBJ1-1; CDR3 protein: ASSLVGGEAF
clone size: .; V gene: TRBV5-4; J gene: TRBJ1-2; CDR3 protein: ASSLDRGYYGYT
clone size: .; V gene: TRBV11-2; J gene: TRBJ1-1; CDR3 protein: ASSFRGLEAF
clone size: .; V gene: TRBV15; J gene: TRBJ2-1; CDR3 protein: ATSSRLTIQSSYNEQF
clone size: few; V gene: TRBV5-1; J gene: TRBJ1-1; CDR3 protein: ASSPALGSMNTEAF
clone size: .; V gene: TRBV5-1; J gene: TRBJ1-1; CDR3 protein: ASRYSMNTEAF
clone size: .; V gene: TRBV7-9; J gene: TRBJ1-2; CDR3 protein: ASSLATTGKIDGYT